These T cell receptor beta chains were read from a single sample in a study of blood T cell repertoires in COVID-19. Libraries were prepared by immunoSEQ multiplex PCR; TCRdb keeps only in-frame clonotypes and omits some of them. The sample has about 170,000 clones, 70% to 80% seen once; the top ten hold around 20%. The sample consisted of PBMCs or T cells enriched from blood (not recorded which). The receptors stem from a woman in her seventies in a cohort exposed to, infected with or recovered from COVID-19 (not recorded which). Each CDR3 is given with its conserved first and last residue.

TRBV10-3	TRBJ1-4	CAISETGANEKLFF
TRBV5-6	TRBJ2-7	CASSPGGGWAYEQYF
TRBV7-6	TRBJ2-2	CASRHGPGQGAGELFF
TRBV6-2/TRBV6-3	TRBJ2-7	CASSYQLETGGRYEQYF
TRBV7-8	TRBJ2-2	CASSLQGYLLFF
TRBV7-3	TRBJ2-1	CASSSYGRSNEQFF
TRBV15	TRBJ2-7	CATSRGGSSYEQYF
TRBV7-2	TRBJ2-3	CASSPYVSGDTQYF
TRBV7-2	TRBJ2-2	CASSPLTGGFPEELFF
TRBV7-3	TRBJ1-1	CASSLTGVGTEAFF
TRBV28	TRBJ1-5	CASNSPRTPIQPQHF
TRBV18	TRBJ1-1	CASWEGSWGEAFF
TRBV6-5	TRBJ2-7	CASSYGGHEQYF
TRBV7-3	TRBJ1-2	CASSPGTGINYGYTF
TRBV6-6	TRBJ2-3	CASSSPSAGTDTQYF
TRBV9	TRBJ2-1	CASSVDPGLANNEQFF
TRBV28	TRBJ2-5	CASSSPGTSGRGTQYF
TRBV6-5	TRBJ2-7	CASSYSQRSFTYEQYF
TRBV24-1	TRBJ2-5	CATSDPDYPRETQYF
TRBV7-8	TRBJ2-1	CASSLILATKRDEQFF
TRBV28	TRBJ2-7	CASSFRGFYEQYF
TRBV18	TRBJ1-4	CASSPPGQGNEKLFF
TRBV11-1	TRBJ1-4	CASSLGSGRDEKLFF
TRBV7-2	TRBJ2-4	CASSLDRGDIQYF
TRBV5-6	TRBJ2-5	CASSSVAGVGKTQYF
TRBV11-2	TRBJ2-1	CASSNQGSSYNEQFF
TRBV18	TRBJ2-7	CASSLLGAGVGYEQYF
TRBV11-1	TRBJ2-4	CASSFPPASNIQYF